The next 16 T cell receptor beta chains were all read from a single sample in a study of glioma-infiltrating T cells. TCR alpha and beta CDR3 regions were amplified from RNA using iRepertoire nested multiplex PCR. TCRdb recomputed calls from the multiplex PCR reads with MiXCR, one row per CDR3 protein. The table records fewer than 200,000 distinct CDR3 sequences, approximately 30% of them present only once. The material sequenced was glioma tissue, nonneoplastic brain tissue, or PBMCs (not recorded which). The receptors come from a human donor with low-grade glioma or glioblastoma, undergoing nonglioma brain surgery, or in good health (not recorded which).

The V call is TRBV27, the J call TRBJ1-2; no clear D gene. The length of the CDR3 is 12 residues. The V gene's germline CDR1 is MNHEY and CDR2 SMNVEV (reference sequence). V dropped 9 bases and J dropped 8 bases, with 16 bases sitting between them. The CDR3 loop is CARGLKGYGYTF. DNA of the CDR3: TGTGCCAGAGGTTTAAAGGGTTACGGCTACACCTTC.

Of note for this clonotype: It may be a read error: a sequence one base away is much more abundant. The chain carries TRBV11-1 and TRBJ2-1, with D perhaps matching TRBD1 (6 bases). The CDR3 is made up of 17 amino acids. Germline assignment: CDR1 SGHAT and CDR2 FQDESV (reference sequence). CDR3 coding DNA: TGTGCCAGCAGCTTCCCCACGACAGGCCTCTCCTACAATGAGCAGATCTTC. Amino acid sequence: CASSFPTTGLSYNEQIF.

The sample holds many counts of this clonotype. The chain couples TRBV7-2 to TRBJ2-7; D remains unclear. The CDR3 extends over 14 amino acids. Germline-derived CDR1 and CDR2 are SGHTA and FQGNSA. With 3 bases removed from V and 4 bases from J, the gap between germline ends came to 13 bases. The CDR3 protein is CASSFRPLGYEQYF. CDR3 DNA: TGTGCCAGCAGCTTTAGGCCATTAGGGTACGAGCAGTACTTC.

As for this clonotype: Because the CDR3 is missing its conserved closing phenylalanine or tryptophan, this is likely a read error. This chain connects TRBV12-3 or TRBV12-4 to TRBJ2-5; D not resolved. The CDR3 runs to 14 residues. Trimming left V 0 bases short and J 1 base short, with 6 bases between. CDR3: CASSLATLQETQYL. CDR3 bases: TGTGCCAGCAGTTTAGCAACCCTCCAAGAGACCCAGTACTTA.

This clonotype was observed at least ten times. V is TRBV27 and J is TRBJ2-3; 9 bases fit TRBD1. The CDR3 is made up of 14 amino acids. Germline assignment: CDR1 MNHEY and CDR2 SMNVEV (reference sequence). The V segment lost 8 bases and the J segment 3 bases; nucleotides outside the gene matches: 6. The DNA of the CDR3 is TGTGCCAGCCGAGAACAGGGGGCAACAGATACGCAGTATTTT. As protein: CASREQGATDTQYF.

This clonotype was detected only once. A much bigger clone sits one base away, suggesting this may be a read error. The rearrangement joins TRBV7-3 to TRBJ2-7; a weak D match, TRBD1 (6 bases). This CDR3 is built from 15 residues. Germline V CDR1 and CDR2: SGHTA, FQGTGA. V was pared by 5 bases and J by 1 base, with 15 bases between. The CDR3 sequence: CASSLQQGQSYEQYF. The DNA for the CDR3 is TGTGCCAGCAGCCTACAACAGGGACAATCCTACGAGCAGTACTTC.

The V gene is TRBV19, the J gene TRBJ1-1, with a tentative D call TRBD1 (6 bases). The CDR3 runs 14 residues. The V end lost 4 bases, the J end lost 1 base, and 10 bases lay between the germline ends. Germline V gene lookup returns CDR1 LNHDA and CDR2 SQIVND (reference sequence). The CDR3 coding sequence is TGTGCCAGTAGTAGGGGACAAAAGAACACTGAAGCTTTCTTT. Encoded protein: CASSRGQKNTEAFF.

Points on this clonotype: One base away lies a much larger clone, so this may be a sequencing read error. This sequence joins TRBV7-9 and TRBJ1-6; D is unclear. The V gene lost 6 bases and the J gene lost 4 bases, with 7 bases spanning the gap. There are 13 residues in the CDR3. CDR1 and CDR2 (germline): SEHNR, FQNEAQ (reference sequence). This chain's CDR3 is CASRRGYNSPLHF. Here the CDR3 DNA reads TGTGCCAGCAGACGGGGTTATAATTCACCCCTCCACTTT.

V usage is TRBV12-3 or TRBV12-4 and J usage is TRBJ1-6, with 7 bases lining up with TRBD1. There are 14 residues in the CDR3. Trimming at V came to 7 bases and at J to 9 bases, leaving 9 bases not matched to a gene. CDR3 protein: CASTSSTGLSPLHF. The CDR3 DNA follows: TGTGCCAGCACTTCATCGACAGGGCTTTCACCCCTCCACTTT.

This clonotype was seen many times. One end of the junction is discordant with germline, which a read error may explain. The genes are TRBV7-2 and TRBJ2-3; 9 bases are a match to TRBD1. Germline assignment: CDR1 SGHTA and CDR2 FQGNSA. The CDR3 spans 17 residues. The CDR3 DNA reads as TGTGCCAGCAGTTTAGACCCACGGGACAGGGACGGAGATACGCAGTATTTT. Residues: CASSLDPRDRDGDTQYF.

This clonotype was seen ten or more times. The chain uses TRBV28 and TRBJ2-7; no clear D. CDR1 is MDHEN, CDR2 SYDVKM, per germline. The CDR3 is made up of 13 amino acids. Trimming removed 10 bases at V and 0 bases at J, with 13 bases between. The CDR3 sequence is CATHPRSSYEQYF. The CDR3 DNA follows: TGTGCCACCCATCCTCGGTCCTCCTACGAGCAGTACTTC.

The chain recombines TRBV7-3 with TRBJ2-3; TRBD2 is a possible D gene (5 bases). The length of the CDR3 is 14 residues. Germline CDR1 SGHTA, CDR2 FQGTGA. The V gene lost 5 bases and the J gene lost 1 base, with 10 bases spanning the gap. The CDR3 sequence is CASSRGLGTDTQYF. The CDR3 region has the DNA TGTGCCAGCAGCCGCGGGTTGGGCACAGATACGCAGTATTTT.

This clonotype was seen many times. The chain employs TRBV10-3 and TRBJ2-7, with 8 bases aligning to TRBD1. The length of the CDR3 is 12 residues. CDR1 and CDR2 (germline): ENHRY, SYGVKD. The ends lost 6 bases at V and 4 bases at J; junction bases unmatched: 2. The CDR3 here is CAISRQGYEQYF. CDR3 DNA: TGTGCCATCAGCCGACAGGGGTACGAGCAGTACTTC.

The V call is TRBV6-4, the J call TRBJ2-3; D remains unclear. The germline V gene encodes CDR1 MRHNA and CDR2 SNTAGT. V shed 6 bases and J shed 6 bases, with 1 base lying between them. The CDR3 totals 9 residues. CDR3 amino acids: CASRDTQYF. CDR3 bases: TGTGCCAGCAGGGATACGCAGTATTTT.

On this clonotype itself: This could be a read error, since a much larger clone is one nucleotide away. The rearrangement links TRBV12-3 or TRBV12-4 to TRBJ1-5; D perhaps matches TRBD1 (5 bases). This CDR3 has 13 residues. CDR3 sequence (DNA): TGTTCCAGCACCCTCCAGGGAGATCAGCCCCAGCATTTT. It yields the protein CSSTLQGDQPQHF.

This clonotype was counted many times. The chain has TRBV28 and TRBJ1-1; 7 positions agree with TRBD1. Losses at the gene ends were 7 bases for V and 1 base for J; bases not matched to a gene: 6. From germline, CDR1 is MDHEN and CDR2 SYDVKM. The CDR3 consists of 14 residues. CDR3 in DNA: TGTGCCAGCACCGTGGACAGGCCGAACACTGAAGCTTTCTTT. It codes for CASTVDRPNTEAFF.